What follows are 5 T cell receptor beta chains derived from one specimen sequenced in a study of molecular identifiers for immune sequencing clone quantification. TCRdb independently ran MiXCR on the PCR reads; one entry per CDR3 protein. The data contain about 68,000 distinct CDR3 sequences, around 18% of them seen just once; the ten biggest clones take up about 1.5%. The specimen sequenced was naive CD8+ T cells from blood, with Jurkat cell RNA spiked in. As to subset: FACS-sorted CD8+CD4-CCR7+CD45RA+ naive T cells. These receptors came from a human donor in good health. Some libraries in this study had Jurkat cell RNA spiked in.

This clonotype occurred many times. This sequence joins TRBV19 and TRBJ2-5; 8 bases are a match to TRBD2. The CDR3 extends over 16 amino acids. V lost 4 bases to trimming and J lost 2 bases; unmatched junction nucleotides: 9. The germline V gene encodes CDR1 LNHDA and CDR2 SQIVND (reference sequence). CDR3 in DNA: TGTGCCAGTAGTACCCTTTCAGCGGGAGAGCAAGAGACCCAGTACTTC. Translating gives CASSTLSAGEQETQYF.

This clonotype was seen ten or more times. The chain is built from TRBV9 and TRBJ2-5; no reliable D call. The V end was cut by 2 bases, the J end by 1 base, with 18 bases between. CDR3 length: 17 residues. Germline V gene sequence: CDR1 SGDLS, CDR2 YYNGEE. CDR3 residues: CASSVDRPGDIQETQYF. The CDR3, as DNA: TGTGCCAGCAGCGTTGATAGGCCCGGAGACATCCAAGAGACCCAGTACTTC.

Judged by abundance, this clonotype is medium-sized. The rearrangement links TRBV4-1 to TRBJ2-3; TRBD2 aligns across 8 bases. Germline CDR1 is MGHRA and CDR2 is YSYEKL. The CDR3 extends over 17 amino acids. The ends lost 2 bases at V and 4 bases at J; junction bases unmatched: 11. In nucleotides, the CDR3 is TGCGCCAGCAGCCAACTAAGAGCGGGAGACGAGGCAGATACGCAGTATTTT. It codes for CASSQLRAGDEADTQYF.

The table lists this clonotype with many counts. The V and J genes are TRBV2 and TRBJ1-5; no clear D gene. Germline V CDR1 and CDR2: SNHLY, FYNNEI. The V end lost 1 base, the J end lost 0 bases, and 7 bases lay between the germline ends. The CDR3 totals 15 residues. CDR3 loop: CASSEDLYSNQPQHF. The CDR3 region has the DNA TGTGCCAGCAGTGAAGATTTGTATAGCAATCAGCCCCAGCATTTT. The entire variable domain, with the rest obtained from reference TRBV2 and TRBJ1-5, is as follows: EPEVTQTPSHQVTQMGQEVILRCVPISNHLYFYWYRQILGQKVEFLVSFYNNEISEKSEIFDDQFSVERPDGSNFTLKIRSTKLEDSAMYFCASSEDLYSNQPQHFGDGTRLSIL.

This clonotype was observed a handful of times. The chain recombines TRBV6-5 with TRBJ2-1; 12 nucleotides align to TRBD2. This CDR3 comprises 16 residues. CDR1 MNHEY and CDR2 SVGAGI come from the germline V gene. J was trimmed by 7 bases and V by 5 bases; bases with no gene match: 9. Here the CDR3 reads CASSPRLAGDANEQFF. In nucleotides, the CDR3 is TGTGCCAGCAGTCCCCGACTAGCGGGAGATGCGAATGAGCAGTTCTTC.